This TCR beta chain was observed in a study of memory CD4+ T cells and cytomegalovirus serostatus. Findings of the study overall: Of approximately 160 reported CMV TCRbeta sequences, about 67 were found in memory CD4+ repertoires.

The protocol was immunoSEQ multiplex PCR, while the TCRdb copy is restricted to in-frame clones and leaves out a portion. The sample holds 45,000 to 55,000 clones, about 73% seen once. Trimming pared 5 bases from V and 9 bases from J, leaving 12 bases between. The CDR3 has 12 amino acids. The germline gives CDR1 LNHDA, CDR2 SQIVND (reference sequence). Single viable CD3+CD4+CD8-CD45RO+ cells were sorted as the memory CD4+ T cells. Of note for this clone: Its matching antigen is unknown.

The clonotype originates from an adult in good health and CMV-seronegative. The V and J genes are TRBV19 and TRBJ2-3; no clear D gene. The sequencing sample was made of memory CD4+ T cells from blood. The CDR3 DNA follows: TGTGCCAGTAGTCCGACGAGTGGCACGCAGTATTTT. Residues: CASSPTSGTQYF. The full variable domain, rest sourced from reference TRBV19 and TRBJ2-3, is DGGITQSPKYLFRKEGQNVTLSCEQNLNHDAMYWYRQDPGQGLRLIYYSQIVNDFQKGDIAEGYSVSREKKESFPLTVTSAQKNPTAFYLCASSPTSGTQYFGPGTRLTVL.